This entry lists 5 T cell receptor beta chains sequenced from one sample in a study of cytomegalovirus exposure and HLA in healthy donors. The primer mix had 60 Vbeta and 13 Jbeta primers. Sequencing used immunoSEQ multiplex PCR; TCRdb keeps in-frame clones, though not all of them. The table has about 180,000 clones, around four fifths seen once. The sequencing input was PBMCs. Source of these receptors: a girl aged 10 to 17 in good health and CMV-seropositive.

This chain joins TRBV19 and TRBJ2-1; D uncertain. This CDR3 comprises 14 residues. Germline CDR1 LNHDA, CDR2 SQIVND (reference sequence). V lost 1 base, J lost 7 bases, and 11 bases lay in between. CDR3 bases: TGTGCCAGTAGTATAGTTAGTTCTCTGAATGAGCAGTTCTTC. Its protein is CASSIVSSLNEQFF. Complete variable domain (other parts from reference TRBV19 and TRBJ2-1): DGGITQSPKYLFRKEGQNVTLSCEQNLNHDAMYWYRQDPGQGLRLIYYSQIVNDFQKGDIAEGYSVSREKKESFPLTVTSAQKNPTAFYLCASSIVSSLNEQFFGPGTRLTVL.

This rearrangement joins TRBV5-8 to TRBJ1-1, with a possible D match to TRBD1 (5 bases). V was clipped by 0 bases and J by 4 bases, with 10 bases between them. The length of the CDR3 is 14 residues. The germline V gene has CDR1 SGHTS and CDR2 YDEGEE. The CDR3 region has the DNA TGTGCCAGCAGCTTGGCAGGGATGAGCACTGAAGCTTTCTTT. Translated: CASSLAGMSTEAFF. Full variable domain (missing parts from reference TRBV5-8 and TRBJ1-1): EAGVTQSPTHLIKTRGQQATLRCSPISGHTSVYWYQQALGLGLQFLLWYDEGEERNRGNFPPRFSGRQFPNYSSELNVNALELEDSALYLCASSLAGMSTEAFFGQGTRLTVV.

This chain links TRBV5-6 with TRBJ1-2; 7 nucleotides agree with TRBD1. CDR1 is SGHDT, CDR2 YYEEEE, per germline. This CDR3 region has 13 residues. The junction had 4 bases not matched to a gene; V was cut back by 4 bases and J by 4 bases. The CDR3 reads CASSLGTAYGYTF. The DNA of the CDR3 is TGTGCCAGCAGCCTAGGGACAGCCTATGGCTACACCTTC.

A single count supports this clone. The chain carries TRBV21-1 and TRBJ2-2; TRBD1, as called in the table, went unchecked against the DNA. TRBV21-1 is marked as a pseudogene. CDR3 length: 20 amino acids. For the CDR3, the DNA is TGTGCCAGCAGCAAGGGTCAGGGGGCGTCCTCAACGCATAACACCGGGGAGCTGTTTTTT. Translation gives CASSKGQGASSTHNTGELFF.

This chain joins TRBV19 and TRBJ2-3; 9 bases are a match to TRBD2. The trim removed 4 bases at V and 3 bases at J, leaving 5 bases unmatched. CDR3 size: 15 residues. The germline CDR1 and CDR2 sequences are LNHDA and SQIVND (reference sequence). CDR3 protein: CASSSLAGATDTQYF. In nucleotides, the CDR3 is TGTGCCAGTAGTAGCTTAGCGGGGGCTACAGATACGCAGTATTTT. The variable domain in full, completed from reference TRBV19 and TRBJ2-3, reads DGGITQSPKYLFRKEGQNVTLSCEQNLNHDAMYWYRQDPGQGLRLIYYSQIVNDFQKGDIAEGYSVSREKKESFPLTVTSAQKNPTAFYLCASSSLAGATDTQYFGPGTRLTVL.